These 19 T cell receptor beta chains were all obtained from the same sample, sequenced in a study of blood T cells in healthy people across ages. Through a sample-barcoded 5' primer and a J-beta primer mix, a second PCR was run for roughly 6 to 12 cycles. Each CDR3 protein is one row after TCRdb ran MiXCR on the 5' RACE reads. The sample has some 800,000 distinct CDR3 sequences, roughly 25% seen once. These data also featured in a second study, about T cells of mothers and their children.

The sequenced sample consisted of blood. The receptors come from a boy aged 5 to 17 in good health.

The chain links TRBV6-2 or TRBV6-3 to TRBJ1-5; D possibly corresponds to TRBD1 (6 bases). V gave up 7 bases and J gave up 6 bases, with 19 bases separating them. The germline V gene has CDR1 MNHEY and CDR2 SVGEGT. The CDR3 contains 15 residues. CDR3 sequence: CASNPSAGGGQPQHF. The CDR3 nucleotides are TGTGCCAGCAACCCTTCCGCGGGGGGCGGTCAGCCCCAGCATTTT.

This clonotype was seen ten or more times. The V gene is TRBV7-8, the J gene TRBJ2-5; possibly TRBD1 for D (6 bases). Germline assignment: CDR1 SGHVS and CDR2 FQNEAQ. The CDR3 is 15 amino acids. Trimming cost V 4 bases and J 5 bases, with 17 bases left between them. Here the CDR3 reads CASSSLTGNGETQYF. In nucleotides, the CDR3 is TGTGCCAGCAGCTCCCTCACAGGGAATGGGGAGACCCAGTACTTC.

This clonotype has a handful of counts. J is TRBJ1-2 and V is TRBV2; no definite D call. V lost 0 bases and J lost 8, with 7 bases in between. CDR1 is SNHLY and CDR2 is FYNNEI in the germline V gene. This CDR3 contains 12 residues. Here the CDR3 reads CASSEAVKGYTF. As DNA, the CDR3 is TGTGCCAGCAGTGAAGCGGTAAAGGGCTACACCTTC. The whole variable domain, remainder taken from reference TRBV2 and TRBJ1-2, is EPEVTQTPSHQVTQMGQEVILRCVPISNHLYFYWYRQILGQKVEFLVSFYNNEISEKSEIFDDQFSVERPDGSNFTLKIRSTKLEDSAMYFCASSEAVKGYTFGSGTRLTVV.

This clonotype occurred a few times. This rearrangement joins TRBV21-1 to TRBJ2-7; the table calls TRBD2, which could not be checked here. TRBV21-1 is a pseudogene locus. The CDR3 consists of 18 residues. The CDR3 protein is CASSAGTSGRLSRYEQYF. In DNA form, the CDR3 reads TGTGCCAGCAGCGCCGGGACTAGCGGGAGGTTGAGTCGCTACGAGCAGTACTTC.

V gene TRBV7-2 combines with J gene TRBJ2-3, with 13 nucleotides matching TRBD2. Germline V gene sequence: CDR1 SGHTA, CDR2 FQGNSA. This CDR3 comprises 16 residues. With V trimmed by 1 base and J by 4 bases, 2 bases remained unmatched. In nucleotides, the CDR3 is TGTGCCAGCAGCTTAGAACTAGCGGGGGGGGCAGATACGCAGTATTTT. Translated, it gives CASSLELAGGADTQYF.

This rearrangement joins TRBV20-1 to TRBJ2-7; D remains ambiguous. The length of the CDR3 is 12 residues. Trimming took off 1 base at V and 5 bases at J, with 9 bases between the two ends. In germline, CDR1 is DFQATT, CDR2 SNEGSKA (reference sequence). The CDR3 sequence: CSARGPSHEQYF. CDR3 coding DNA: TGCAGTGCTAGAGGCCCCAGCCACGAGCAGTACTTC.

This clonotype turned up a few times. This sequence joins TRBV20-1 and TRBJ2-1; possible D gene TRBD2, 5 bases. V lost 5 bases and J 5 bases, leaving 19 bases between the germline ends. Germline V lookup: CDR1 DFQATT, CDR2 SNEGSKA (reference sequence). The CDR3 is 15 amino acids. The CDR3 sequence: CSAAGLDLGHNEQFF. Here the CDR3 DNA reads TGCAGTGCTGCCGGACTCGATCTCGGGCACAATGAGCAGTTCTTC.

This chain links TRBV5-4 with TRBJ2-7; D remains ambiguous. The CDR3 spans 14 residues. Trimming shortened V by 4 bases and J by 3 bases, and 14 bases separated the two germline ends. CDR1 and CDR2 (germline): SGHNT, YYREEE (reference sequence). In nucleotides, the CDR3 is TGTGCCAGCAGCAGTTTTACAGAGGACTACGAGCAGTACTTC. Its protein is CASSSFTEDYEQYF. The variable domain in full, completed from reference TRBV5-4 and TRBJ2-7, reads ETGVTQSPTHLIKTRGQQVTLRCSSQSGHNTVSWYQQALGQGPQFIFQYYREEENGRGNFPPRFSGLQFPNYSSELNVNALELDDSALYLCASSSFTEDYEQYFGPGTRLTVT.

This clonotype was recorded at least ten times. The V and J genes are TRBV2 and TRBJ2-1; the match to TRBD2 covers 8 bases. From germline, CDR1 is SNHLY and CDR2 FYNNEI. With V trimmed by 5 bases and J by 7 bases, 4 bases remained unmatched. This CDR3 region has 13 residues. In nucleotides, the CDR3 is TGTGCCAGCAGTACCGGGACTAGAAATGAGCAGTTCTTC. Protein: CASSTGTRNEQFF.

The CDR3 here is CASSPFGQRNEKLFF. The CDR3 DNA sequence: TGTGCCAGCAGCCCTTTCGGACAGCGTAATGAAAAACTGTTTTTT. The chain carries TRBV7-2 and TRBJ1-4, with a possible D match to TRBD1 (6 bases). This CDR3 has 15 residues. Deletions cut 5 bases from V and 4 bases from J, with 14 bases between. Germline V gene lookup returns CDR1 SGHTA and CDR2 FQGNSA.

The sample holds a few counts of this clonotype. The V gene is TRBV12-3 or TRBV12-4, the J gene TRBJ2-7; D uncertain. V was shortened by 3 bases and J by 0 bases, with 6 bases between the two germline ends. The CDR3 extends over 13 amino acids. CDR3 in DNA: TGTGCCAGCAGTTTTGACACCTCCTACGAGCAGTACTTC. Amino acid sequence: CASSFDTSYEQYF.

This sequence joins TRBV6-5 and TRBJ2-7, with TRBD2 matching over 7 bases. The CDR3 is 15 residues long. V gave up 6 bases and J gave up 1 base; unmatched junction bases: 9. The germline V gene has CDR1 MNHEY and CDR2 SVGAGI. The CDR3 spells CASSLFERGSYEQYF. The CDR3 nucleotides read TGTGCCAGCAGCCTCTTTGAGCGGGGATCCTACGAGCAGTACTTC.

This clonotype was counted between two and nine times. The chain joins TRBV29-1 to TRBJ2-1; 7 bases map to TRBD2. Germline V gene data show CDR1 as SQVTM and CDR2 as ANQGSEA. V lost 2 bases, J lost 7 bases, and 17 bases stayed unmatched. CDR3 length equals 17 residues. The CDR3 loop reads CSVESSERDVLGNEQFF. As DNA, the CDR3 is TGCAGCGTTGAATCGTCGGAGCGGGACGTCCTTGGGAATGAGCAGTTCTTC.

This clonotype has more than one count but fewer than ten. This sequence joins TRBV20-1 and TRBJ2-7; D not resolved. V lost 4 bases and J 4 bases, leaving 11 bases between the germline ends. There are 12 residues in the CDR3. Germline assignment: CDR1 DFQATT and CDR2 SNEGSKA (reference sequence). The CDR3, as DNA: TGCAGTGCTAACCCTAGTTCTTACGAGCAGTACTTC. Its translation is CSANPSSYEQYF.

V usage is TRBV29-1 and J usage is TRBJ2-7; tentative D call: TRBD1 (5 bases). V was pared by 5 bases and J by 3 bases, with 14 bases between. CDR1 is SQVTM and CDR2 is ANQGSEA in the germline V gene. CDR3 size: 13 residues. The CDR3 here is CSVLEDTGYEQYF. DNA of the CDR3: TGCAGCGTTCTCGAGGACACCGGCTACGAGCAGTACTTC.

This rearrangement joins TRBV30 to TRBJ2-5; D possibly corresponds to TRBD1 (8 bases). Trimming removed 2 bases at V and 5 bases at J, with 18 bases between. This CDR3 is built from 15 residues. Germline V CDR1 and CDR2: GTSNPN, SVGIG (reference sequence). CDR3 DNA: TGTGCCTGGAGTCCAAGCAGGGGGCGGGGGGAGACCCAGTACTTC. Protein product: CAWSPSRGRGETQYF.

The chain has TRBV9 and TRBJ1-5, with 8 bases identical to TRBD1. CDR1 SGDLS and CDR2 YYNGEE come from the germline V gene. The CDR3 length is 15 residues. J lost 6 bases, V lost 2 bases, and 7 bases had no gene match. The CDR3 DNA is TGTGCCAGCAGCGTGGAAGGGACAGGAACTCAGCCCCAGCATTTT. This sequence encodes CASSVEGTGTQPQHF.

The V and J genes are TRBV4-3 and TRBJ1-6, with 7 bases fitting TRBD1. Trimming removed 1 base from V and 10 bases from J; junction bases left unmatched: 7. The CDR3 runs to 15 residues. Germline-derived CDR1 and CDR2 are LGHNA and YSLEER. The DNA for the CDR3 is TGCGCCAGCAGCCAAGCGACAGGGATCGGGTCACCCCTCCACTTT. Its protein is CASSQATGIGSPLHF.

The chain carries TRBV12-3 or TRBV12-4 and TRBJ2-5; TRBD1 or TRBD2 may be the D gene (5 bases each). Trimming pared 6 bases from V and 1 base from J, leaving 12 bases between. The CDR3 is 14 residues long. The chain's CDR3 is CASRTGTTQETQYF. The DNA of the CDR3 is TGTGCCAGCAGAACCGGGACGACCCAAGAGACCCAGTACTTC.